This T cell receptor beta chain was captured by sequencing in a study of blood T cell repertoires in COVID-19. Per the original data handling: The authors estimated nucleated cell counts from reference gene primer amplification. Here immunoSEQ multiplex PCR was the method, and the copy in TCRdb shows in-frame clones only, minus some. The V and J calls and clone size were taken over from that table, and D and trimming were inferred from the DNA. The repertoire consists of some 62,000 clones, with 86% occurring once and the leading ten covering approximately 1.2%. V gave up 3 bases and J gave up 2 bases, with 15 bases separating them. The CDR3 runs 16 residues. CDR1 and CDR2 (germline): LNHDA, SQIVND (reference sequence).

The TCR comes from an elderly woman with acute or convalescent COVID-19. Sequencing input: peripheral blood. V usage is TRBV19 and J usage is TRBJ2-3, with D perhaps matching TRBD2 (5 bases). The CDR3 sequence: CASSIRGLQTTDTQYF. CDR3 coding DNA: TGTGCCAGTAGTATCCGCGGACTCCAAACCACAGATACGCAGTATTTT.